The T cell receptor beta chain described here comes from a study of blood T cell repertoires in COVID-19 (dated by TCRdb to 2020 to 2022). As for the study more broadly: Samples covering the acute and convalescent phases of COVID-19 were provided by collaborators in the United States, Italy and Spain. The dataset comprised deeply sampled blood TCRbeta repertoires from subjects exposed to, actively infected with, or recovered from COVID-19. The repertoires were released in a freely available public database intended as a resource for research on the immune response to SARS-CoV-2. Where available, HLA class I and class II types were obtained from metadata supplied by the sample provider rather than from assay-based typing. The prospective study material was composed of cDNA or gDNA derived from T cells, B-cell-depleted T cells, or PBMCs. The sample metadata nearly always contained a de-identified subject ID, COVID-19 status, age in years and sex. The samples were drawn from the first 160 participants of the ongoing ImmuneRACE study and from 950 to 1,500 subjects provided by 6 global collaborators.

There are 14 amino acids in the CDR3, from cysteine to phenylalanine inclusive. This entry keeps only the CDR3 DNA: 42 bases, framed from base 1. CDR1 and CDR2, per the germline V gene, are MNHEY and SVGAGI. The trim is 7 bases for V and 6 bases for J, with a gap of 15 bases between the germline ends. Participants in the prospective study were enrolled through a virtual design, were aged roughly 18 to 95 years, and lived in approximately 25 United States geographic areas. In the prospective study, participants were assigned to cohorts based on the clinical history participants reported in a screening survey and a study questionnaire. ImmuneRACE Cohort 3 recovered participants were defined by two consecutive negative NP/OP PCR tests, healthcare professional clearance, or symptom resolution. Each participant in the prospective study had whole blood, serum and a nasopharyngeal or oropharyngeal swab collected by mobile phlebotomists. Additional blood draws and questionnaires over an approximately two-month period could optionally be provided by prospective study participants. Before DNA extraction, blood samples from the prospective study were shipped at room temperature or frozen.

Study-wide findings and limitations: Clinical and demographic metadata were provided uncurated, with the amount varying by source and participant.

Comments on this clone: Its antigen is currently not known. Per-base quality was not reported, and no clone a single base away is much larger than it.

The immunoSEQ Assay, a bias-controlled multiplex PCR, was used to amplify TCRbeta CDR3 regions from genomic DNA. The original methods were these. Within the assay, amplification of reference gene primers was used to estimate how many nucleated cells each sample contained. To quantify the absolute abundance of each unique TCRbeta CDR3 rearrangement, sequence reads were collapsed and filtered. Productive Simpson clonality was computed per sample as the square root of Simpson's diversity index over productive rearrangements. Drawn from immuneACCESS, this table holds only the in-frame rearrangements with V and J called that TCRdb kept. Clones are partly lost; checked studies trace under half to an unresolved V gene and leave the rest unexplained. V, J and clone size derive from that table, while D and trimming were established from the DNA sequence. Across this sample there are about 320,000 clones, with around nine tenths seen only once. The ten biggest clones cover around 4.8% of the sample.

The chain employs TRBV6-5 and TRBJ1-4; the D gene assignment is ambiguous. The clonotype originates from a man aged 55 to 69 who had recovered from COVID-19. Sequenced material: PBMCs or T cells enriched from blood (not recorded which). The sequenced DNA is TGTGCCAGCACTTCTGTAGCGACCCATGAAAAACTGTTTTTT. It is translated as CASTSVATHEKLFF.